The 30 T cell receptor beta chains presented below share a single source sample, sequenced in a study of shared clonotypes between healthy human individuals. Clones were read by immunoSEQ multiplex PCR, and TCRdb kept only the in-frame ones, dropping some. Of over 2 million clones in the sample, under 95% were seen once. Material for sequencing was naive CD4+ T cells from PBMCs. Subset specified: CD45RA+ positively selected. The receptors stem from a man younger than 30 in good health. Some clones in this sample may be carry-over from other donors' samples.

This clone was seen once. CDR3 loop: CASSLQSGGTDTQYF. The CDR3 nucleotides read TGTGCCAGCAGTCTCCAGAGCGGGGGCACAGATACGCAGTATTTT. This chain joins TRBV2 and TRBJ2-3; 7 nucleotides agree with TRBD2. Germline V gene data show CDR1 as SNHLY and CDR2 as FYNNEI. CDR3 length equals 15 residues. Trimming took 5 bases from V and 1 from J; bases not matched to a gene: 6.

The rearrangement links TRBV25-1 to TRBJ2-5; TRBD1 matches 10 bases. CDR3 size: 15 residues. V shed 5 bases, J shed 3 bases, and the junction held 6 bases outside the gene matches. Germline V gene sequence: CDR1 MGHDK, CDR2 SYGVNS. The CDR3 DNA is TGTGCCAGCAGTAAGGGACAGGGGCCCGAAGAGACCCAGTACTTC. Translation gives CASSKGQGPEETQYF.

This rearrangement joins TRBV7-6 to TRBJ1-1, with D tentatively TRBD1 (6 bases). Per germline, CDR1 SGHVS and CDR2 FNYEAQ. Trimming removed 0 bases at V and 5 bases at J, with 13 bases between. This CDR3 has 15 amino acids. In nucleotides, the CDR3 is TGTGCCAGCAGCTTAGCTTTGGGGGCGAAGACTGAAGCTTTCTTT. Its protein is CASSLALGAKTEAFF. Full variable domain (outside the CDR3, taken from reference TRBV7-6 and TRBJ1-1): GAGVSQSPRYKVTKRGQDVALRCDPISGHVSLYWYRQALGQGPEFLTYFNYEAQQDKSGLPNDRFSAERPEGSISTLTIQRTEQRDSAMYRCASSLALGAKTEAFFGQGTRLTVV.

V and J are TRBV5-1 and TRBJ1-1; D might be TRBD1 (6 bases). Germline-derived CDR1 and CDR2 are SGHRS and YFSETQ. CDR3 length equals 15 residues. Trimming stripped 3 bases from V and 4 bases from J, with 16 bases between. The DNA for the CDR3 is TGCGCCAGCAGCTCAGGCCAGGGGCAGGCCACTGAAGCTTTCTTT. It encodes CASSSGQGQATEAFF.

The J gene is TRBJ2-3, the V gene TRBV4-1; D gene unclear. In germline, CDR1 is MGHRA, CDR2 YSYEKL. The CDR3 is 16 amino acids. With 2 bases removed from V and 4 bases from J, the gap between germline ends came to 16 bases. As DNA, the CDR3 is TGCGCCAGCAGCCAATTCCTCGTCCTTGGCGCAGATACGCAGTATTTT. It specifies CASSQFLVLGADTQYF.

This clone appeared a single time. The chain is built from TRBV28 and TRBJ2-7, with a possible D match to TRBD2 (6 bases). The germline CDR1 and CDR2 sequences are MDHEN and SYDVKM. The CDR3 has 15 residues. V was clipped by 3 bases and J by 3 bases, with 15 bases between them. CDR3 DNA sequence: TGTGCCAGCAGTTTGGGGGGAGGACGGATCTACGAGCAGTACTTC. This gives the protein CASSLGGGRIYEQYF. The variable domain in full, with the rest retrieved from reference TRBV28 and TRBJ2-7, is DVKVTQSSRYLVKRTGEKVFLECVQDMDHENMFWYRQDPGLGLRLIYFSYDVKMKEKGDIPEGYSVSREKKERFSLILESASTNQTSMYLCASSLGGGRIYEQYFGPGTRLTVT.

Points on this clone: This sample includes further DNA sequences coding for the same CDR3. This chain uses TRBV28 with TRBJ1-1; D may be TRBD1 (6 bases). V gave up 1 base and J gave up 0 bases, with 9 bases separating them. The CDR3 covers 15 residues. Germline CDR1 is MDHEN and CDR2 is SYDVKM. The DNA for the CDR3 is TGTGCCAGCAGTTTATTAGGGGGGTTGAACACTGAAGCTTTCTTT. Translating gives CASSLLGGLNTEAFF.

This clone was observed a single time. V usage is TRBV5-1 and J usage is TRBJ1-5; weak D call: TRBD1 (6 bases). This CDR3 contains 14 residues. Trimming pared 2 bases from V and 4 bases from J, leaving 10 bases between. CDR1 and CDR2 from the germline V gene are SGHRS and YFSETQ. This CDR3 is CASSFGDNNQPQHF. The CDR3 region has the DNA TGCGCCAGCAGCTTCGGGGACAATAATCAGCCCCAGCATTTT.

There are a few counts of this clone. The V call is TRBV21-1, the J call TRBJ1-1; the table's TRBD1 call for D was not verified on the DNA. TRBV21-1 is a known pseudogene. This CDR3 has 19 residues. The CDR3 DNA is TGTGCCAGCAGCCCGCCATATAAGGGACAGGGAAGAGAGAACACTGAAGCTTTCTTT. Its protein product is CASSPPYKGQGRENTEAFF.

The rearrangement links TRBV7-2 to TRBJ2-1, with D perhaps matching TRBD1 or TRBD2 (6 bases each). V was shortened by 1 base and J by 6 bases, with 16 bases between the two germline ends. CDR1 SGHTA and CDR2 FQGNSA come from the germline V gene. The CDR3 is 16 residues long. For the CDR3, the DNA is TGTGCCAGCAGCTTAGGATACGCACGGGGGCGCAATGAGCAGTTCTTC. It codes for CASSLGYARGRNEQFF.

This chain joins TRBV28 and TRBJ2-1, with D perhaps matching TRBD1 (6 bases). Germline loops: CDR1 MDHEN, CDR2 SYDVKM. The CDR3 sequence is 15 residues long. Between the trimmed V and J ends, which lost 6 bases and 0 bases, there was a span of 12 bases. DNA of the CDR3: TGTGCCAGCAGGACCGGACAGAGCTCCTACAATGAGCAGTTCTTC. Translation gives CASRTGQSSYNEQFF.

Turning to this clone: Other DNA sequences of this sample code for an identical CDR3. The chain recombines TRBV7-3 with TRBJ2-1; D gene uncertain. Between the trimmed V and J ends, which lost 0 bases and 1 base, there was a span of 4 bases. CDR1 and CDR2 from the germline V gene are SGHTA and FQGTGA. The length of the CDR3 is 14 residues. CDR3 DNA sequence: TGTGCCAGCAGCTTAACGGGATCCTACAATGAGCAGTTCTTC. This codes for CASSLTGSYNEQFF.

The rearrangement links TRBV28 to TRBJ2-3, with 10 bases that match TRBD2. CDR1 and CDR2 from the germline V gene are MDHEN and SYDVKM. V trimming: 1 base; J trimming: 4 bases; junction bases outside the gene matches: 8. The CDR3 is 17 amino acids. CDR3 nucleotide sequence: TGTGCCAGCAGTTTATTCGGCCTAGCGGGAGTAGCAGATACGCAGTATTTT. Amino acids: CASSLFGLAGVADTQYF.

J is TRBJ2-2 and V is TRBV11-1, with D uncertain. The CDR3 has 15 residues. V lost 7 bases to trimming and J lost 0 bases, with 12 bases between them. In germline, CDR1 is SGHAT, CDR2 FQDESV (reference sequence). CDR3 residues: CASTKERPNTGELFF. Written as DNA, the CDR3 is TGTGCCAGCACCAAGGAGAGACCGAACACCGGGGAGCTGTTTTTT.

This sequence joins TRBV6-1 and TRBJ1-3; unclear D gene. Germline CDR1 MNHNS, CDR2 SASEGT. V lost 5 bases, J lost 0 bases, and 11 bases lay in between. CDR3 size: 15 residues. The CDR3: CASSPSGLSGNTIYF. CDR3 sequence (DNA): TGTGCCAGCAGTCCCTCGGGCCTCTCTGGAAACACCATATATTTT.

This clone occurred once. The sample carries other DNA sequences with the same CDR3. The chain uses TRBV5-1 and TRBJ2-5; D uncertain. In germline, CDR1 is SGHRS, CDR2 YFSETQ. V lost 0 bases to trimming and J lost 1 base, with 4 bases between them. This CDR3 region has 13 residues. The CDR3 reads CASSLAVQETQYF. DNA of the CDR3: TGCGCCAGCAGCTTGGCCGTCCAAGAGACCCAGTACTTC.

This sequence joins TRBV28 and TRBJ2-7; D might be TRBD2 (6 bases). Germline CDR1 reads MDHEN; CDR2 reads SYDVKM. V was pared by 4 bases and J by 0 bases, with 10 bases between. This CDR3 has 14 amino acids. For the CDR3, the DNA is TGTGCCAGCAGTTCCCGGGACTTCTCCTACGAGCAGTACTTC. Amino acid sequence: CASSSRDFSYEQYF.

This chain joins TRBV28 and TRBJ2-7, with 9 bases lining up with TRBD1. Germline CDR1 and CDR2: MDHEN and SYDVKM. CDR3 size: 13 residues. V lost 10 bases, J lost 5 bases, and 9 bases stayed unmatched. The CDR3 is CATLGQGFHEQYF. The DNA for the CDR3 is TGTGCCACCCTGGGACAGGGCTTCCACGAGCAGTACTTC. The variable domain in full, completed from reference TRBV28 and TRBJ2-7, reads DVKVTQSSRYLVKRTGEKVFLECVQDMDHENMFWYRQDPGLGLRLIYFSYDVKMKEKGDIPEGYSVSREKKERFSLILESASTNQTSMYLCATLGQGFHEQYFGPGTRLTVT.

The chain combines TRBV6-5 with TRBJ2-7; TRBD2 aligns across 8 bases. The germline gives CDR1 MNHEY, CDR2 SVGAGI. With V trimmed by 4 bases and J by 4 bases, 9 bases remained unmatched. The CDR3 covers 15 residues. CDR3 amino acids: CASSSLSGGEYEQYF. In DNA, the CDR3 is TGTGCCAGCAGTTCCCTATCGGGAGGGGAGTACGAGCAGTACTTC.

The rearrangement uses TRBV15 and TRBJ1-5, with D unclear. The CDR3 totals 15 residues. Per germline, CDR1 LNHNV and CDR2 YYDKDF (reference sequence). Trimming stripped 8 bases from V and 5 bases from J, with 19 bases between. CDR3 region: CATRRARTWDQPQHF. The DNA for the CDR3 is TGTGCCACCCGCCGGGCCCGGACGTGGGATCAGCCCCAGCATTTT.

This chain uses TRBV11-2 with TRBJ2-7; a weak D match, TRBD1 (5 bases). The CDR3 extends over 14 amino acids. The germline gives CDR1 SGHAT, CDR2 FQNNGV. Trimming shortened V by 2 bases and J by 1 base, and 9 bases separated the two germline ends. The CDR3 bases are TGTGCCAGCAGCTTACAGGGATCTTCCTACGAGCAGTACTTC. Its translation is CASSLQGSSYEQYF.

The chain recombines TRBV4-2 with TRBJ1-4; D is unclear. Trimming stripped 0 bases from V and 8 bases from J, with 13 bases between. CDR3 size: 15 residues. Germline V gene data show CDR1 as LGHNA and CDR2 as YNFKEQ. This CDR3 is CASSQDPYNPEKLFF. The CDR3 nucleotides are TGTGCCAGCAGCCAAGATCCGTACAATCCAGAAAAACTGTTTTTT.

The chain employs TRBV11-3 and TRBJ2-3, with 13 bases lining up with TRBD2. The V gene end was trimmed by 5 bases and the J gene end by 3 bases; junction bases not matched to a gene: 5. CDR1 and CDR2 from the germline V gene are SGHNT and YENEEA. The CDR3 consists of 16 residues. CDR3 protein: CASSTRTSGRTDTQYF. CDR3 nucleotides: TGTGCCAGCAGCACAAGGACTAGCGGGAGAACAGATACGCAGTATTTT.

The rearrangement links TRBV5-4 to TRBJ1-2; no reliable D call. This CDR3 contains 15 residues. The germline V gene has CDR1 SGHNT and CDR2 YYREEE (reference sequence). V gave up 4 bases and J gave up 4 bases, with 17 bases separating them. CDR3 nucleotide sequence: TGTGCCAGCAGCCGACGGAGTGGCGAACTCTATGGCTACACCTTC. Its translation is CASSRRSGELYGYTF.

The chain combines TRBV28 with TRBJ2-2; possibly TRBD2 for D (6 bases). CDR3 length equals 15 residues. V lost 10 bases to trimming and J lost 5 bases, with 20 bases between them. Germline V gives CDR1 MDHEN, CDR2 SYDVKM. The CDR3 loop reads CATRTRREVTGELFF. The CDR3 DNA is TGTGCCACCCGTACTCGGAGGGAGGTGACCGGGGAGCTGTTTTTT.

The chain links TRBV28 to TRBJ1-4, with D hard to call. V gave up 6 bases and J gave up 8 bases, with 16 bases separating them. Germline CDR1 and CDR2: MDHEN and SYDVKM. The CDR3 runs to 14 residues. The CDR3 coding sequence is TGTGCCAGCAGGCCCCTTTCGAAGGGCGAAAAACTGTTTTTT. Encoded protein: CASRPLSKGEKLFF.

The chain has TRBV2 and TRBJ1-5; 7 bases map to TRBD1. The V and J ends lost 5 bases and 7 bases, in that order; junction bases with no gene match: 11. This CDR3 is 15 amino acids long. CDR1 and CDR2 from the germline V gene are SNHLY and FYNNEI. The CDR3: CASSQDEQGRQPQHF. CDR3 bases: TGTGCCAGCAGTCAGGACGAACAGGGGAGACAGCCCCAGCATTTT. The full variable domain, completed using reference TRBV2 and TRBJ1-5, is EPEVTQTPSHQVTQMGQEVILRCVPISNHLYFYWYRQILGQKVEFLVSFYNNEISEKSEIFDDQFSVERPDGSNFTLKIRSTKLEDSAMYFCASSQDEQGRQPQHFGDGTRLSIL.

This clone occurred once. The CDR3 loop reads CASSLESTNEKLFF. The CDR3 region has the DNA TGCGCCAGCAGCTTGGAGTCCACTAATGAAAAACTGTTTTTT. The chain recombines TRBV5-1 with TRBJ1-4; no reliable D call. The CDR3 runs to 14 residues. Trimming pared 0 bases from V and 2 bases from J, leaving 5 bases between. The germline CDR1 and CDR2 sequences are SGHRS and YFSETQ.

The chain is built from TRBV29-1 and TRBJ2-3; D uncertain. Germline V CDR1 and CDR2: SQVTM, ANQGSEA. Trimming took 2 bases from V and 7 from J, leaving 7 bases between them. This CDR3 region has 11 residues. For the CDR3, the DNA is TGCAGCGTTGAACGGGCACATACGCAGTATTTT. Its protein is CSVERAHTQYF.

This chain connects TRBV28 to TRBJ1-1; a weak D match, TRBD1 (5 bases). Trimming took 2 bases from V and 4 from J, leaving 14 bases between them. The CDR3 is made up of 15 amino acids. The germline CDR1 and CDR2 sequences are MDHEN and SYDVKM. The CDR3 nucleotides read TGTGCCAGCAGTTTACCCGGGGCCCGTGGCACTGAAGCTTTCTTT. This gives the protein CASSLPGARGTEAFF.